These 20 T cell receptor beta chains came from one sample sequenced in a study of shared clonotypes between healthy human individuals. Naive CD8 cells lacked CD45RO and underwent positive selection for CCR7, leaving out terminally differentiated effector memory CD45RA+ cells. Only in-frame clones appear in the TCRdb table, and some are missing; sequencing was by immunoSEQ multiplex PCR. This sample has 800,000 to 950,000 clones, with about 97% found just once. Sequences were obtained from naive CD8+ T cells sorted from blood. These receptors came from a man aged 25-40 years in good health.

V usage is TRBV4-1 and J usage is TRBJ1-4; D is undetermined. Germline-derived CDR1 and CDR2 are MGHRA and YSYEKL. The CDR3 is 15 residues long. With 0 bases removed from V and 0 bases from J, the gap between germline ends came to 5 bases. This CDR3 is CASSQERATNEKLFF. In DNA form, the CDR3 reads TGCGCCAGCAGCCAAGAACGAGCAACTAATGAAAAACTGTTTTTT.

V is TRBV30 and J is TRBJ2-7; TRBD2 is a possible D gene (6 bases). The CDR3 is 15 amino acids. Deletions cut 0 bases from V and 2 bases from J, with 14 bases between. Germline V lookup: CDR1 GTSNPN, CDR2 SVGIG (reference sequence). CDR3 protein: CAWSVGRLATYEQYF. CDR3 DNA: TGTGCCTGGAGTGTAGGGCGCCTAGCGACCTACGAGCAGTACTTC.

The chain recombines TRBV5-1 with TRBJ2-7, with 8 bases fitting TRBD2. This CDR3 is 15 amino acids long. With V trimmed by 4 bases and J by 5 bases, 11 bases remained unmatched. In germline, CDR1 is SGHRS, CDR2 YFSETQ. This chain's CDR3 is CASSPSGGRGNEQYF. CDR3 nucleotides: TGCGCCAGCAGCCCCTCGGGGGGGAGAGGTAACGAGCAGTACTTC.

V gene TRBV7-9 combines with J gene TRBJ2-3; D ambiguous. The V end lost 2 bases, the J end lost 1 base, and 19 bases lay between the germline ends. The CDR3 consists of 18 residues. Germline CDR1 is SEHNR and CDR2 is FQNEAQ (reference sequence). The CDR3 DNA follows: TGTGCCAGCAGCTTACCGCGCGGATCGGGCGGCCGCACAGATACGCAGTATTTT. It translates to CASSLPRGSGGRTDTQYF.

V is TRBV4-1 and J is TRBJ2-7, with 10 bases that match TRBD2. Germline V gene data show CDR1 as MGHRA and CDR2 as YSYEKL. This CDR3 has 14 residues. The V and J ends lost 4 bases and 0 bases, in that order; junction bases with no gene match: 0. In DNA, the CDR3 is TGCGCCAGCAGCCCTAGCGGGAGCTCCTACGAGCAGTACTTC. Residues: CASSPSGSSYEQYF.

The J gene is TRBJ1-2, the V gene TRBV21-1; TRBD1, the table's D call, was not compared with the DNA. TRBV21-1 is shown as a pseudogene. The CDR3 has 14 residues. Here the CDR3 reads CASSKTGGGYGYTF. CDR3 coding DNA: TGTGCCAGCAGCAAGACAGGGGGTGGCTATGGCTACACCTTC.

The chain combines TRBV9 with TRBJ2-7; TRBD1 matches 7 bases. CDR1 and CDR2 (germline): SGDLS, YYNGEE. This CDR3 has 14 amino acids. The trim removed 4 bases at V and 5 bases at J, leaving 9 bases unmatched. CDR3 in amino acids: CASSPRGKGNEQYF. The CDR3 DNA reads TGTGCCAGCAGCCCCAGGGGGAAAGGTAACGAGCAGTACTTC. The full variable domain, its missing parts supplied by reference TRBV9 and TRBJ2-7, is DSGVTQTPKHLITATGQRVTLRCSPRSGDLSVYWYQQSLDQGLQFLIQYYNGEERAKGNILERFSAQQFPDLHSELNLSSLELGDSALYFCASSPRGKGNEQYFGPGTRLTVT.

The J gene is TRBJ2-7, the V gene TRBV30; D gene unclear. This CDR3 region has 12 residues. Deletions cut 2 bases from V and 3 bases from J, with 8 bases between. Germline V lookup: CDR1 GTSNPN, CDR2 SVGIG (reference sequence). The CDR3 loop is CAWSPAGYEQYF. The DNA of the CDR3 is TGTGCCTGGAGTCCGGCTGGCTACGAGCAGTACTTC.

This clone was seen only once. The V gene is TRBV7-6, the J gene TRBJ2-1; the D gene is possibly TRBD2 (6 bases). CDR1 and CDR2 (germline): SGHVS, FNYEAQ. V was trimmed by 8 bases and J by 4 bases, leaving 12 bases between them. The CDR3 loop spans 13 amino acids. The CDR3 loop is CASAPGGYNEQFF. CDR3 bases: TGTGCCAGCGCTCCCGGGGGTTACAATGAGCAGTTCTTC.

CDR3 bases: TGTGCCACCAGCAGAGGGGAGACAGGAGCCTACGAGCAGTACTTC. Its translation: CATSRGETGAYEQYF. The V call is TRBV15, the J call TRBJ2-7; tentative D call: TRBD1 (6 bases). Trimming removed 1 base at V and 2 bases at J, with 12 bases between. The CDR3 has 15 amino acids. Germline lookup yields CDR1 LNHNV and CDR2 YYDKDF (reference sequence). The full variable domain, rest sourced from reference TRBV15 and TRBJ2-7, is DAMVIQNPRYQVTQFGKPVTLSCSQTLNHNVMYWYQQKSSQAPKLLFHYYDKDFNNEADTPDNFQSRRPNTSFCFLDIRSPGLGDTAMYLCATSRGETGAYEQYFGPGTRLTVT.

This chain uses TRBV4-3 with TRBJ1-1; D might be TRBD1 (6 bases). Per germline, CDR1 LGHNA and CDR2 YSLEER. V was clipped by 2 bases and J by 8 bases, with 9 bases between them. This CDR3 contains 12 residues. CDR3 in DNA: TGCGCCAGCAGCCAAACCGGGACAGAAGCTTTCTTT. The encoded protein is CASSQTGTEAFF.

The chain couples TRBV4-1 to TRBJ2-3, with unresolved D. This CDR3 spans 15 amino acids. Germline-derived CDR1 and CDR2 are MGHRA and YSYEKL. The V end lost 3 bases, the J end lost 4 bases, and 14 bases lay between the germline ends. CDR3 residues: CASSQDGSKADTQYF. CDR3 nucleotide sequence: TGCGCCAGCAGCCAGGACGGCTCGAAGGCAGATACGCAGTATTTT.

This chain joins TRBV10-3 and TRBJ2-7; D unresolved. Per the germline V gene, CDR1 is ENHRY and CDR2 is SYGVKD. This CDR3 spans 11 amino acids. V was cut by 8 bases and J by 5 bases, with 10 bases left in between. The CDR3 sequence: CAIGKADEQYF. The CDR3 DNA is TGTGCCATCGGGAAGGCGGACGAGCAGTACTTC.

This clone was observed a single time. Here the CDR3 reads CASSRTGLGTDTQYF. In DNA form, the CDR3 reads TGTGCCAGCAGCCGGACTGGACTGGGCACAGATACGCAGTATTTT. The chain links TRBV7-7 to TRBJ2-3; possible D gene TRBD2, 5 bases. The CDR3 length is 15 residues. Germline V gene sequence: CDR1 SSHAT, CDR2 FNYEAQ (reference sequence). The V end lost 5 bases, the J end lost 1 base, and 13 bases lay between the germline ends.

Concerning this clone itself: Sequence at one end of the junction differs from germline and may be a read error. This chain uses TRBV27 with TRBJ2-1, with D possibly TRBD2 on 5 matching bases. In germline, CDR1 is MNHEY, CDR2 SMNVEV (reference sequence). This CDR3 spans 16 amino acids. CDR3 region: CASSSSSGEVYDEQFF. In nucleotides, the CDR3 is TGTGCCAGCAGTTCCTCAAGCGGAGAGGTCTACGATGAGCAGTTCTTC.

This chain links TRBV9 with TRBJ2-1, with 7 bases aligning to TRBD2. CDR1 and CDR2 from the germline V gene are SGDLS and YYNGEE. Germline trimming cut 2 bases from V and 4 bases from J; bases unmatched to any gene: 6. The CDR3 runs 15 residues. The CDR3 nucleotides read TGTGCCAGCAGCGTCGGCGGGACTAAATACAATGAGCAGTTCTTC. This translates into CASSVGGTKYNEQFF.

V gene TRBV7-8 combines with J gene TRBJ2-1; TRBD2 agrees at 11 bases. Germline-derived CDR1 and CDR2 are SGHVS and FQNEAQ. CDR3 length: 22 residues. The ends lost 1 base at V and 7 bases at J; junction bases unmatched: 24. The CDR3 here is CASSLVRVPLESVAGGPNEQFF. The DNA of the CDR3 is TGTGCCAGCAGCTTAGTCCGGGTTCCCCTCGAGTCTGTAGCGGGAGGGCCGAATGAGCAGTTCTTC. The full variable domain, in which reference TRBV7-8 and TRBJ2-1 provide the parts outside the CDR3, is GAGVSQSPRYKVAKRGQDVALRCDPISGHVSLFWYQQALGQGPEFLTYFQNEAQLDKSGLPSDRFFAERPEGSVSTLKIQRTQQEDSAVYLCASSLVRVPLESVAGGPNEQFFGPGTRLTVL.

V gene TRBV9 combines with J gene TRBJ2-7; TRBD1 agrees at 7 bases. This CDR3 is 16 amino acids long. With V trimmed by 0 bases and J by 3 bases, 9 bases remained unmatched. Germline-derived CDR1 and CDR2 are SGDLS and YYNGEE. The CDR3: CASSVAPGTANYEQYF. DNA of the CDR3: TGTGCCAGCAGCGTAGCCCCCGGGACAGCAAACTACGAGCAGTACTTC.

The chain carries TRBV6-1 and TRBJ2-7; TRBD1 matches 10 bases. CDR3 length equals 17 residues. V trimming: 2 bases; J trimming: 0 bases; junction bases outside the gene matches: 7. Germline assignment: CDR1 MNHNS and CDR2 SASEGT. For the CDR3, the DNA is TGTGCCAGCAGTGAAATAGCCCGGACAGGGGGCTCCTACGAGCAGTACTTC. Translation: CASSEIARTGGSYEQYF.

The chain carries TRBV7-8 and TRBJ2-5; D ambiguous. The CDR3 is 14 residues long. Germline assignment: CDR1 SGHVS and CDR2 FQNEAQ. V lost 3 bases and J lost 5, with 13 bases in between. CDR3 protein: CASSFGSLSETQYF. The CDR3 DNA reads as TGTGCCAGCAGCTTTGGTTCACTATCTGAGACCCAGTACTTC.